The clone carrying this T cell receptor (beta chain) is a singleton in its sample. The record originates from a study of T cells in Graves' hyperthyroidism and ophthalmopathy. CDR1 LNHDA and CDR2 SQIVND come from the germline V gene (reference sequence). The CDR3 contains 14 residues. V gave up 8 bases and J gave up 3 bases; unmatched junction bases: 3. Amplification yielded TCR beta CDR3 regions, with RNA transcripts as the source. Researchers ran a first-round RT-PCR on the TCR CDR3 using the HTBI primer set. Each CDR3 protein gets one entry after TCRdb re-called the multiplex PCR reads with MiXCR. The sample consists of around 420,000 distinct CDR3 sequences, approximately 13% of them appearing once.

Material: blood. The receptor was derived from a woman aged 18-30 years with Graves' hyperthyroidism. V and J are TRBV19 and TRBJ2-3; 12 bases agree with TRBD1. This chain's CDR3 is CASGGQGATDTQYF. CDR3 bases: TGTGCCAGTGGGGGACAGGGGGCGACAGATACGCAGTATTTT. The variable domain in full, completed from reference TRBV19 and TRBJ2-3, reads DGGITQSPKYLFRKEGQNVTLSCEQNLNHDAMYWYRQDPGQGLRLIYYSQIVNDFQKGDIAEGYSVSREKKESFPLTVTSAQKNPTAFYLCASGGQGATDTQYFGPGTRLTVL.